The rows below give T cell receptor beta chains drawn from one sample of a study of blood T cells in healthy people across ages. MiXCR, run by TCRdb on the 5' RACE reads, gives a single entry per CDR3 protein. The table includes about 2 million distinct CDR3 sequences, about 49% detected once. The specimen sequenced was blood. Source of these receptors: a woman in her forties in good health. Both conserved end residues are part of each CDR3. A D gene is named only where the DNA matches it firmly. Clone size is shown for a subset of rows, as once, few, many or a class of expanded clone.

J gene: TRBJ1-5; V gene: TRBV11-2; clone size: NA; D gene: NA; CDR3 protein: CASRGYTDQPQHF; CDR3 DNA: TGTGCCAGCAGGGGGTATACGGATCAGCCCCAGCATTTT
J gene: TRBJ1-5; V gene: TRBV20-1; clone size: NA; D gene: NA; CDR3 protein: CSARDFGSNQPQHF; CDR3 DNA: TGCAGTGCTAGAGATTTCGGTAGCAATCAGCCCCAGCATTTT
J gene: TRBJ1-2; V gene: TRBV4-3; clone size: NA; D gene: NA; CDR3 protein: CASSHKAALYGYTF; CDR3 DNA: TGCGCCAGCAGCCATAAGGCGGCTCTCTATGGCTACACCTTC
J gene: TRBJ2-1; V gene: TRBV3-1; clone size: NA; D gene: TRBD2; CDR3 protein: CASSLLTGLESNEQFF; CDR3 DNA: TGTGCCAGCAGCCTACTGACGGGACTAGAAAGCAATGAGCAGTTCTTC
J gene: TRBJ1-4; V gene: TRBV28; clone size: NA; D gene: NA; CDR3 protein: CASSRGRSEKLFF; CDR3 DNA: TGTGCCAGCAGCCGGGGACGGAGTGAAAAACTGTTTTTT
J gene: TRBJ2-5; V gene: TRBV7-7; clone size: few; D gene: TRBD2; CDR3 protein: CASSLEPSGQETQYF; CDR3 DNA: TGTGCTAGCAGCTTAGAGCCTAGCGGCCAAGAGACCCAGTACTTC
J gene: TRBJ1-5; V gene: TRBV6-1; clone size: NA; D gene: NA; CDR3 protein: CASGTGQPQHF; CDR3 DNA: TGTGCCAGCGGTACAGGTCAGCCCCAGCATTTT
J gene: TRBJ1-2; V gene: TRBV4-2; clone size: NA; D gene: NA; CDR3 protein: CASSQEQGGHYGYTF; CDR3 DNA: TGTGCTAGCAGCCAAGAACAGGGAGGGCACTATGGCTACACCTTC
J gene: TRBJ2-1; V gene: TRBV4-1; clone size: NA; D gene: TRBD1; CDR3 protein: CASSTPGGPYNEQFF; CDR3 DNA: TGCGCCAGCAGCACCCCAGGGGGCCCCTACAATGAGCAGTTCTTC
J gene: TRBJ1-5; V gene: TRBV20-1; clone size: NA; D gene: NA; CDR3 protein: CSARLQGGNQPQHF; CDR3 DNA: TGCAGTGCTAGGCTACAGGGTGGCAATCAGCCCCAGCATTTT
J gene: TRBJ2-7; V gene: TRBV7-9; clone size: NA; D gene: NA; CDR3 protein: CASDGSQSGYEQYF; CDR3 DNA: TGTGCCAGCGATGGGTCTCAATCGGGCTACGAGCAGTACTTC
J gene: TRBJ2-5; V gene: TRBV6-2/TRBV6-3; clone size: NA; D gene: NA; CDR3 protein: CASSTPLQGWETQYF; CDR3 DNA: TGTGCCAGCAGTACCCCGCTCCAGGGGTGGGAGACCCAGTACTTC
J gene: TRBJ2-7; V gene: TRBV6-2/TRBV6-3; clone size: few; D gene: TRBD2; CDR3 protein: CASSTSGGAPYEQYF; CDR3 DNA: TGTGCCAGCAGCACTAGCGGGGGTGCCCCCTACGAGCAGTACTTC
J gene: TRBJ1-2; V gene: TRBV7-2; clone size: few; D gene: NA; CDR3 protein: CASSFLGQLSYGYTF; CDR3 DNA: TGTGCCAGCAGCTTCCTCGGACAGCTCTCCTATGGCTACACCTTC
J gene: TRBJ2-7; V gene: TRBV27; clone size: NA; D gene: NA; CDR3 protein: CASSVTSLGEQYF; CDR3 DNA: TGTGCCAGCAGTGTAACTAGCCTGGGTGAGCAGTACTTC
J gene: TRBJ2-4; V gene: TRBV7-2; clone size: few; D gene: NA; CDR3 protein: CASRQSPLAKNIQYF; CDR3 DNA: TGTGCCAGCAGACAAAGCCCCCTGGCCAAAAACATTCAGTACTTC
J gene: TRBJ1-2; V gene: TRBV2; clone size: few; D gene: NA; CDR3 protein: CASSVDDKIYGYTF; CDR3 DNA: TGTGCCAGCAGTGTAGATGACAAGATCTATGGCTACACCTTC